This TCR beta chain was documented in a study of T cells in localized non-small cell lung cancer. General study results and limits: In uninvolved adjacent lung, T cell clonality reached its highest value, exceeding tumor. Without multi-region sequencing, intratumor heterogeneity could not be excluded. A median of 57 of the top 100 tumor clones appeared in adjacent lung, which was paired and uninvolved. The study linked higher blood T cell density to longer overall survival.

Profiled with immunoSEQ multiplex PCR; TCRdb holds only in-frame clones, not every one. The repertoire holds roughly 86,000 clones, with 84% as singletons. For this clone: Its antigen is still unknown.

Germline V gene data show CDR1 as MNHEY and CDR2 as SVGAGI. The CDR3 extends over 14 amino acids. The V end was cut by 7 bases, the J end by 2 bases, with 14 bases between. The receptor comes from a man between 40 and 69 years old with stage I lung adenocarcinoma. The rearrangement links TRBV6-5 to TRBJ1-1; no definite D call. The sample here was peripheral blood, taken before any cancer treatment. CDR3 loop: CASTPFGVNTEAFF. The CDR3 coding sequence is TGTGCCAGCACCCCATTCGGGGTAAACACTGAAGCTTTCTTT.